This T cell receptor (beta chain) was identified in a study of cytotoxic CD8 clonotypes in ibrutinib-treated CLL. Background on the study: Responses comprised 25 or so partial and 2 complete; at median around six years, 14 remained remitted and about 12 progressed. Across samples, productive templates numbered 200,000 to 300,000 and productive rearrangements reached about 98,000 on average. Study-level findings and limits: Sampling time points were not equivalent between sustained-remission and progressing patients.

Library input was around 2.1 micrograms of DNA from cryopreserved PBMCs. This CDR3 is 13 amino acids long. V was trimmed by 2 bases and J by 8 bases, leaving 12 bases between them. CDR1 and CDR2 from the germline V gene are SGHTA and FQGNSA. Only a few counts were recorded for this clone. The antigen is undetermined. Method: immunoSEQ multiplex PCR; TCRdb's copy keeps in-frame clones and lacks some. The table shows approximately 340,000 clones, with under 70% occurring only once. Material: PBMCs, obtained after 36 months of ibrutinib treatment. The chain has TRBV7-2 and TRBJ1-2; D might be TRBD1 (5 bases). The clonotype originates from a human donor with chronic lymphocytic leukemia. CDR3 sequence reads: CASSLNPGEGYTF. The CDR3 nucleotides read TGTGCCAGCAGCTTAAATCCGGGGGAAGGCTACACCTTC.